This TCR beta chain is drawn from a study of blood T cell repertoires in COVID-19. This CDR3 has 16 amino acids. With 6 bases clipped from V and 1 base from J, the junction kept 9 bases outside the gene matches. CDR1 and CDR2 from the germline V gene are MNHNY and SVGAGI (reference sequence). This table comes from immunoSEQ multiplex PCR, and its TCRdb copy is limited to in-frame clones, with some not included. The sample carries roughly 20,000 clones, 80% recorded once. The chain employs TRBV6-6 and TRBJ2-4; the match to TRBD1 covers 7 bases. This TCR was sampled from a man aged 80 or over with acute or convalescent COVID-19. The sample was peripheral blood. In nucleotides, the CDR3 is TGTGCCAGCAGGACCACAGGGGTTCTGGCCAAAAACATTCAGTACTTC. Amino acids: CASRTTGVLAKNIQYF.